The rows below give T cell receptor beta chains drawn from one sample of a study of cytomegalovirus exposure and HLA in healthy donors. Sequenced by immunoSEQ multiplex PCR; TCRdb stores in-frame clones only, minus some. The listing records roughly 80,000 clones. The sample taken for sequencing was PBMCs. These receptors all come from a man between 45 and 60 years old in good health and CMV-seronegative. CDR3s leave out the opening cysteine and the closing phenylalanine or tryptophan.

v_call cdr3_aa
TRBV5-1 ASSLEGRPGELF
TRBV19 ASSIVNGYGAF
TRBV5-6 ASSLPGGFRAF
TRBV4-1 ASSHRSGQFKRDTQY
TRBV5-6 ASSPNRGRDEKLF
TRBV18 ASSLRTATNQPQH
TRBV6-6 ASRRDRGREKLF
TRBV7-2 ASSSGQGTYEQY
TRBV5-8 ASSRGLPGTDTQY
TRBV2 ASSGQGGNQPQH
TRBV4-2 ASSQSRGLAGPSSYNEQF
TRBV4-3 ASSQKRVIIVEQF
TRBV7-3 ASSLTYTNTGELF
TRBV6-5 ASSRQQLSTEAF
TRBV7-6 ASSLEGTGSPYEQY
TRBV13 ASSPGNEQY
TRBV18 ASSQKLVVTEAF
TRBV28 ASSFQGESPLH
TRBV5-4 ASSLDRGLGQPQH
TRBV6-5 ASSYSGGTVYGYT
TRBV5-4 ASSPPSDRANYGYT
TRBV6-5 ASSRGTDYISEAF
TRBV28 ASSPTGTGSHEQF
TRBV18 ASSPRAGDSGNTIY
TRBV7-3 ASSELPSVYTEAF
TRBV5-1 ASTGTARKELF
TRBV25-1 ASTRHINEKLF
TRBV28 ASSIPLTDTQY
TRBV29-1 SVVVRTGTHFYGYT
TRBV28 ASSTDREF
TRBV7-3 ASSLQGPGRNEQY
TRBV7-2 ASSPDSNYGYT
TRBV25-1 ASSERGINTEAF
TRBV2 ASSARGSPTGELF